The sequence of this TCR beta chain was determined in a study of monozygotic twins with inflammatory bowel disease. Using the 5' RACE reads, TCRdb records one entry per CDR3 protein without DNA. The sample holds 150,000 to 200,000 distinct CDR3 sequences. Germline assignment: CDR1 ENHRY and CDR2 SYGVKD. The CDR3 runs to 12 residues. Sequenced material: blood. This sequence originates from a human donor with ulcerative colitis or Crohn's disease, or a healthy co-twin of an affected twin (not recorded which). V is TRBV10-3 and J is TRBJ2-1; TCRdb's D call, TRBD2, is unchecked because there is no DNA. CDR3: CAISALVGEQFF.